This T cell receptor beta chain is from a study of T-cell reconstitution after alpha-beta-depleted transplantation in children. V was clipped by 4 bases and J by 4 bases, with 8 bases between them. The CDR3 loop spans 13 amino acids. The V gene's germline CDR1 is MNHEY and CDR2 SVGAGI. This clonotype was detected ten times or more. Molecular barcoding with unique molecular identifiers was used for the TCRbeta library. TCRdb redid the calling of the PCR reads with MiXCR, one entry per CDR3 protein. The table includes about 370,000 distinct CDR3 sequences, about 20% detected once. The clonotype originates from a human donor who donated a stem cell graft to a child with acute myeloid leukemia. The V call is TRBV6-5, the J call TRBJ2-1; D gene ambiguous. The specimen comprised PBMCs from the stem cell graft donor, sampled from the stem cell graft. CDR3 residues: CASSSARYNEQFF. The CDR3 DNA reads TGTGCCAGCAGTTCGGCCAGGTACAATGAGCAGTTCTTC.